The clone carrying this T cell receptor (beta chain) showed up just once. The data were obtained in a study of blood T cell repertoires in COVID-19. The wider study: Nucleic acid was either cDNA or gDNA, and it came from T cells, B-cell-depleted T cells, or PBMCs.

Per the original methods: Scientists estimated how many nucleated cells there were by amplifying reference gene primers. Method: immunoSEQ multiplex PCR; TCRdb's copy keeps in-frame clones and lacks some. Clone size and V and J calls were adopted from that table, with D and trimming inferred from the DNA. The sample has about 74,000 clones, more than 80% seen once; the top ten hold approximately 14%. Per germline, CDR1 MDHEN and CDR2 SYDVKM. CDR3 length: 15 residues. V lost 2 bases and J lost 8, with 16 bases in between. Specimen: peripheral blood. The chain carries TRBV28 and TRBJ2-1, with D tentatively TRBD2 (7 bases). The receptor's source is a human donor in a cohort sampled during active COVID-19. The chain's CDR3 is CASSLSSGGADEQFF. CDR3 nucleotide sequence: TGTGCCAGCAGTTTAAGCAGTGGGGGGGCTGATGAGCAGTTCTTC.